The 5 T cell receptor beta chains given below trace back to one sample, sequenced in a study of CD8 T cells in Susac syndrome. Random hexamers were used to reverse transcribe the RNA input (about 0.5 to 1 ug). From the immunoSEQ multiplex PCR reads, TCRdb called clonotypes with MiXCR, one entry per CDR3 protein. The repertoire holds approximately 210,000 distinct CDR3 sequences, with approximately 94% as singletons. Material: CD4+ T cells from PBMCs. Every receptor here comes from a human donor with Susac syndrome.

The chain's CDR3 is CSAMGLEASYNEQFF. The CDR3 region has the DNA TGCAGTGCTATGGGACTAGAGGCCTCCTACAATGAGCAGTTCTTC. The chain uses TRBV20-1 and TRBJ2-1; 8 nucleotides line up with TRBD2. The CDR3 consists of 15 residues. Germline V gene lookup returns CDR1 DFQATT and CDR2 SNEGSKA (reference sequence). J was trimmed by 0 bases and V by 4 bases; bases with no gene match: 5.

The rearrangement uses TRBV9 and TRBJ2-3; D gene unclear. With 0 bases removed from V and 5 bases from J, the gap between germline ends came to 4 bases. The germline V gene encodes CDR1 SGDLS and CDR2 YYNGEE. The CDR3 sequence is 12 residues long. Here the CDR3 reads CASSVVRDTQYF. CDR3 nucleotides: TGTGCCAGCAGCGTAGTAAGAGATACGCAGTATTTT.

In its sample, this clonotype was seen a few times. The chain combines TRBV29-1 with TRBJ1-4, with 8 bases aligning to TRBD1. The CDR3 length is 13 residues. CDR1 is SQVTM, CDR2 ANQGSEA, per germline. Trimming cost V 3 bases and J 7 bases; bases outside gene matches: 4. Written as DNA, the CDR3 is TGCAGCGTTGATGACAGGGGCGGTGAAAAACTGTTTTTT. It codes for CSVDDRGGEKLFF.

The V call is TRBV5-1, the J call TRBJ1-1; D may be TRBD1 (6 bases). The CDR3 runs 18 residues. Per germline, CDR1 SGHRS and CDR2 YFSETQ. V lost 2 bases and J lost 4, with 24 bases in between. CDR3 in amino acids: CASSFGAGERETVTEAFF. Here the CDR3 DNA reads TGCGCCAGCAGCTTCGGGGCAGGGGAACGAGAGACGGTCACTGAAGCTTTCTTT.

The chain couples TRBV6-2 or TRBV6-3 to TRBJ1-2, with D uncertain. Germline CDR1 MNHEY, CDR2 SVGEGT. Deletions cut 5 bases from V and 4 bases from J, with 11 bases between. CDR3 length equals 13 residues. CDR3: CASSEDSIYGYTF. DNA of the CDR3: TGTGCCAGCAGTGAGGACTCCATCTATGGCTACACCTTC.